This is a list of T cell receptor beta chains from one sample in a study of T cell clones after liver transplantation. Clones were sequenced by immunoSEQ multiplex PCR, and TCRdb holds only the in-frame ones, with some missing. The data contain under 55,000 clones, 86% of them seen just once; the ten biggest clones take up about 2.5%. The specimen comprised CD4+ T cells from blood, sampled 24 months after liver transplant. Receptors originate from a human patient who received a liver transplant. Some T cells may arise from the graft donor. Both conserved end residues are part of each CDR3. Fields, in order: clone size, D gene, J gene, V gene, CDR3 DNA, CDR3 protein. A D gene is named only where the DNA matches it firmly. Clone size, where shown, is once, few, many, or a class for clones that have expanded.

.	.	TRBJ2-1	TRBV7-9	TGTGCCAGCAGCTTCGTAAAAGGGACTGCTAATGAGCAGTTCTTC	CASSFVKGTANEQFF
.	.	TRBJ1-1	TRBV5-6	TGTGCCAGCAGCTCCGACATGAACACTGAAGCTTTCTTT	CASSSDMNTEAFF
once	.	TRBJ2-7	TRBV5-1	TGCGCCAGCAGCTTGAGCGCAGGAAGCTCCTACGAGCAGTACTTC	CASSLSAGSSYEQYF
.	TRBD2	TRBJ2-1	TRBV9	TGTGCCAGCAGCGTAGAGGGGACTAAAGGCAATGAGCAGTTCTTC	CASSVEGTKGNEQFF
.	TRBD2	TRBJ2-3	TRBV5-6	TGTGCCAGCAGCTTCAGAGCGGGGGCGAGCACAGATACGCAGTATTTT	CASSFRAGASTDTQYF
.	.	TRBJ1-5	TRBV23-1	TGCGCCAGCAGTCCTCATAAGGGACGCGGGAGCAATCAGCCCCAGCATTTT	CASSPHKGRGSNQPQHF
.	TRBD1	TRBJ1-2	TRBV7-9	TGTGCCAGCAGCCCCCGGGACAGGGGGAATGGCTACACCTTC	CASSPRDRGNGYTF
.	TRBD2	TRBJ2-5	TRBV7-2	TGTGCCAGCAGCTTAGTGGGCTTAGCGGGACCCCAAGAGACCCAGTACTTC	CASSLVGLAGPQETQYF
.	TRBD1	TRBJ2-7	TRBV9	TGTGCCAGCAGCGGACAGGGTTACTCCTACGAGCAGTACTTC	CASSGQGYSYEQYF
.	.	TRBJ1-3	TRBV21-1	TGTGCCAGCATCCAAGTCGGGAAAAAAGCAGGGACCTCTGGAAACACCATATATTTT	CASIQVGKKAGTSGNTIYF
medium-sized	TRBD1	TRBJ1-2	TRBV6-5	TGTGCCAGCAGCCGTACAGGGGAATATGGCTACACCTTC	CASSRTGEYGYTF
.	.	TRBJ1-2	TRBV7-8	TGTGCCAGCAGTCGAGGAAATAACTATGGCTACACCTTC	CASSRGNNYGYTF
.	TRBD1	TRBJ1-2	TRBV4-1	TGCGCCAGCAGCCAAGGGGGTCAGGGGGCTGCCTATGGCTACACCTTC	CASSQGGQGAAYGYTF
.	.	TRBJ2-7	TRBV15	TGTGCCACCAGCAGAGAAACAGGCCACCTCTACGAGCAGTACTTC	CATSRETGHLYEQYF
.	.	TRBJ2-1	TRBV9	TGTGCCAGCAGCCCCTTCTACAATGAGCAGTTCTTC	CASSPFYNEQFF
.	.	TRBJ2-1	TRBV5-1	TGCGCCAGCAGCTTGGGTGGGGTGTACAATGAGCAGTTCTTC	CASSLGGVYNEQFF
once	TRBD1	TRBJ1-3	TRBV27	TGTGCCAGCAGTTTGGACAGGGCGCCTGGAAACACCATATATTTT	CASSLDRAPGNTIYF
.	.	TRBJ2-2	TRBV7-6	TGTGCCAGCAGCTACCAGACAACCGGGGAGCTGTTTTTT	CASSYQTTGELFF
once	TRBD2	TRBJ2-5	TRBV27	TGTGCCAGCAGTTTAGCGGGGGTAGAAGAGACCCAGTACTTC	CASSLAGVEETQYF
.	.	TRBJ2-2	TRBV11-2	TGTGCCAGCAGTTACACTAACACCGGGGAGCTGTTTTTT	CASSYTNTGELFF
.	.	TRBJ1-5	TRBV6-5	TGTGCCAGCAGTTACGACAGTGGGAAGCCCCAGCATTTT	CASSYDSGKPQHF
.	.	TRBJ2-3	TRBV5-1	TGCGCCAGCAGCTTGAGGTCCCCGGATACGCAGTATTTT	CASSLRSPDTQYF
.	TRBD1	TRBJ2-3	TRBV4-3	TGCGCCAGCAGCGGCAGGGGGTTGTTGACAGATACGCAGTATTTT	CASSGRGLLTDTQYF
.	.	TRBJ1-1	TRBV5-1	TGCGCCAGCAGCTTGAATCGGGGGAACACTGAAGCTTTCTTT	CASSLNRGNTEAFF